This T cell receptor beta chain is from a study of T cells in women clearing cervical HPV infection (dated by TCRdb to 2016 to 2019). For the study in its entirety: The cases were roughly 25 women with histologically confirmed HPV16-related CIN3 or worse, and 2 of these cases were invasive cancers. The approximately 26 controls were women who cleared a single incident HPV16 infection within 12 months without developing precancer or cancer. Blood from cases was collected at the visit at which the lesion was first identified, whereas blood from controls was collected once infection was no longer detected. For cases, a median interval of approximately 140 days, with an interquartile range of roughly 80 to 200 days, was observed between lesion detection and blood sampling. HLA typing was available for only a few women, so HLA type could not be excluded as a confounder. An exploratory proof-of-principle case-control study, nested within the Guanacaste HPV Natural History Study in Costa Rica, was conducted to compare TCR repertoires across cervical HPV16 outcomes. Cases were matched to controls by age within five years and by the year the sample was collected. Cases had a median age of almost 35 years and controls had a median age of 38, with no significant differences in baseline characteristics. In the parent cohort, 9,000 to 11,000 women aged 18 or older were enrolled in Guanacaste, Costa Rica, during about 1993 to 1994 and were followed for seven years. As quality controls, five blinded duplicates were added to each group, bringing the total to about 60 samples made up of some 50 participants and 10 replicates. General findings and caveats noted by the study authors: CIN3+ cases had significantly higher TCR repertoire richness than controls across sequencing depths, but evenness did not differ between the groups. Whether associations preceded infection or resulted from infection could not be shown with the cross-sectional design, and effector/memory subsets and HPV-specific T cells were not isolated. T-cell numbers per sample were unknown, so richness differences could reflect varying T-cell content rather than repertoire biology. Random forest classifiers that combined richness and V gene abundances separated cases from controls with an estimated AUC of 0.8 to 0.9. Cases had lower TRBV6-7 relative abundance than controls (approximately 0.11% versus 0.16%; Bonferroni P = 0.0008).

With regard to this clone: This receptor's antigen is unknown. The DNA ends 3 residues before the CDR3 does, and the rest of the CDR3 is filled in from the germline J gene.

Spanning cysteine to phenylalanine, the CDR3 consists of 14 amino acids. The DNA has 33 bases, all within the CDR3, and is read from base 1. V and J lose 4 bases and 2 bases, and a span of 12 bases separates them. Looking up the germline V gene yields CDR1 SGHRS and CDR2 YFSETQ. TCR beta CDR3 regions were amplified by multiplex PCR from an average of about 1.1 ug genomic DNA per sample using the immunoSEQ assay. Primer bias was corrected in the assay by using a complete synthetic TCR repertoire to establish an amplification baseline. The amplicons were sequenced on the Illumina platform. As for the original processing: Error correction of the sequences involved clustering with frequency ratios plus a modified nearest-neighbor algorithm, after which the sequences were analyzed in the immunoSEQ Analyzer using IMGT gene definitions. TCR richness and evenness were averaged over 20 rarefaction repeats at each rarefaction depth, excluding samples with fewer sequences than the depth. V, D and J gene relative abundances were compared between groups with Wilcoxon rank sum tests, applying FDR correction. Blinded duplicates gave an intraclass correlation of 95% to 97% for TCR richness and an average of 76.4% across 66 gene segments. Sourced from immuneACCESS, this table was stored by TCRdb with only in-frame sequences that have V and J called. A share of the clones is absent; for the studies checked, an unresolved V gene accounts for under half, and the remainder has no known explanation. Clone size and V and J calls were adopted from that table, with D and trimming inferred from the DNA. This sample's table lists some 9,800 clones. The ten largest clones take up about 8% of the sample.

Every participant had a single incident cervical HPV16 infection, and prevalent HPV16 infections were excluded. Cervical HPV DNA was detected with MY09/MY11 PCR, and genotyping was done by dot-blot hybridization. Fifteen mL of heparinized blood were centrifuged, and the buffy coat was aliquoted, frozen at -30°C, then stored at -80°C. Genomic DNA was extracted from buffy coat specimens using QIAGEN kits. Sequenced input: blood buffy coat. The clonotype comes from a woman between 18 and 69 years old with a cervical HPV16 infection that either progressed to CIN3+ or cleared (not recorded which). Recombination connected TRBV5-1 to TRBJ2-5; TRBD1 could be the D gene, as 6 bases match. The CDR3 loop reads CASSPGQLQETQYF. CDR3 DNA (partial): TGCGCCAGCAGCCCCGGACAGTTACAAGAGACC.